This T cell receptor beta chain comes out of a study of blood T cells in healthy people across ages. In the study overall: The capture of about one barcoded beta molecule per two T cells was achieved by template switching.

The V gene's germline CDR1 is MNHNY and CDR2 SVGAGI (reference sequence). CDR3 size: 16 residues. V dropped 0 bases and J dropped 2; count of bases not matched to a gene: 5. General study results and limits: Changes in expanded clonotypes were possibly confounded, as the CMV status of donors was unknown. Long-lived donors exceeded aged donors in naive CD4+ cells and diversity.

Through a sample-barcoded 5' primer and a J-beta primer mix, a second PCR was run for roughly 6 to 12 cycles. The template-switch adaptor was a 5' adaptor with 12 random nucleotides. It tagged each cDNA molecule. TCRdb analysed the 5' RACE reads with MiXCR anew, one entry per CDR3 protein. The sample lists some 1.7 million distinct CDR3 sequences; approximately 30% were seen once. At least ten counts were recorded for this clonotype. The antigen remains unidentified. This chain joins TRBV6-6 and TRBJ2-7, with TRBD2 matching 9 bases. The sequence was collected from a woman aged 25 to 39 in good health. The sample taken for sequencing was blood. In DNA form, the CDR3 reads TGTGCCAGCAGTTACTCCCGAGGACTAGCGACCTACGAGCAGTACTTC. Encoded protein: CASSYSRGLATYEQYF.